This T cell receptor beta chain was sequenced in a study of vaccination and CD4 T cells after COVID-19. Across the whole study: Samples taken post-COVID came a median around 93 days after diagnosis, ranging from 35 to 161. Median time from second vaccine dose to sampling was roughly 65 days (14 to 241). Either a CEFX pool, an HIV-1 Nef pool, or no peptide was added to control cultures. Study outcomes and limitations: Spike mono-reactivity was evident in 304 of the 307 vaccine-specific clones derived from convalescent patients.

Treatment here: roughly 11-day PBMC culture with coronavirus spike peptide pools or control peptides (ViraFEST assay). Regarding this clonotype: Its antigen remains unknown.

With the Oncomine TCR Beta short-read assay, DNA from cultured CD4+ T cells was sequenced. TCRdb processed the PCR reads anew with MiXCR; each CDR3 protein has one entry. Of some 18,000 distinct CDR3 sequences detected, roughly 45% appear once; the ten largest clones hold roughly 6.7%. Trimming shortened V by 1 base and J by 5 bases, and 14 bases separated the two germline ends. The V gene's germline CDR1 is SGHAT and CDR2 FQNNGV. The CDR3 runs 15 residues. The sequence was obtained from a human donor who had recovered from COVID-19. The sequenced sample was CD4+ T cells from blood, cultured in vitro. The chain couples TRBV11-2 to TRBJ1-1, with D tentatively TRBD1 (5 bases). CDR3 in DNA: TGTGCCAGCAGCTTAGTCGCAGGGAGAGGGACTGAAGCTTTCTTT. Translation gives CASSLVAGRGTEAFF.